A selection of T cell receptor beta chains follows, all from one sample in a study of blood T cell repertoires in COVID-19. Generated by immunoSEQ multiplex PCR, the TCRdb table keeps only in-frame clones and is missing some. The table lists nearly 25,000 clones, roughly 74% of them singletons. Specimen: peripheral blood. The receptors here all came from a man aged 45-65 years with COVID-19, enrolled during active disease. The CDR3 runs from the conserved cysteine through the conserved F or W. The D gene is left open where the match is weak. Expanded clones are given a class, and other clones once, few, many or no size at all.

clone size: -
J gene: TRBJ2-5
CDR3 length: 14
V gene: TRBV5-1
D gene: TRBD1
CDR3 DNA: TGCGCCAGCAGAGTCGGGACAGCCCAAGAGACCCAGTACTTC
CDR3 protein: CASRVGTAQETQYF

clone size: few
J gene: TRBJ2-2
CDR3 length: 15
V gene: TRBV19
D gene: -
CDR3 DNA: TGTGCCAGTAGTAACCTCGCGGGGAACACCGGGGAGCTGTTTTTT
CDR3 protein: CASSNLAGNTGELFF

clone size: once
J gene: TRBJ1-1
CDR3 length: 14
V gene: TRBV5-4
D gene: -
CDR3 DNA: TGTGCCAGCAGCTTGAGGGGTGGTGGCACTGAAGCTTTCTTT
CDR3 protein: CASSLRGGGTEAFF

clone size: -
J gene: TRBJ1-2
CDR3 length: 15
V gene: TRBV4-1
D gene: -
CDR3 DNA: TGCGCCAGCAGCCAACCGCGGGGAACTAACTATGGCTACACCTTC
CDR3 protein: CASSQPRGTNYGYTF

clone size: -
J gene: TRBJ2-3
CDR3 length: 15
V gene: TRBV4-1
D gene: -
CDR3 DNA: TGCGCCAGCAGCCAGCAAGTAGCTGGCACAGATACGCAGTATTTT
CDR3 protein: CASSQQVAGTDTQYF

clone size: -
J gene: TRBJ1-1
CDR3 length: 14
V gene: TRBV3-1/TRBV3-2
D gene: -
CDR3 DNA: TGTGCCAGCAGCCAAGAGGGGCAGGGAAGAAAAGCTTTCTTT
CDR3 protein: CASSQEGQGRKAFF

clone size: few
J gene: TRBJ2-5
CDR3 length: 12
V gene: TRBV19
D gene: -
CDR3 DNA: TGTGCCAGTAGTATCTTGGCGGGGACCCAGTACTTC
CDR3 protein: CASSILAGTQYF

clone size: -
J gene: TRBJ2-7
CDR3 length: 14
V gene: TRBV11-2
D gene: -
CDR3 DNA: TGTGCCAGCAGCTTAGGACGGGGGTCCTACGAGCAGTACTTC
CDR3 protein: CASSLGRGSYEQYF

clone size: few
J gene: TRBJ2-3
CDR3 length: 16
V gene: TRBV4-2
D gene: TRBD2
CDR3 DNA: TGTGCCAGCAGCCAAGAGTGGGTAGCGGGGACAGATACGCAGTATTTT
CDR3 protein: CASSQEWVAGTDTQYF

clone size: -
J gene: TRBJ1-3
CDR3 length: 14
V gene: TRBV7-8
D gene: -
CDR3 DNA: TGTGCCAGCAGCGCCAGGGGCTCTGGAAACACCATATATTTT
CDR3 protein: CASSARGSGNTIYF

clone size: -
J gene: TRBJ2-5
CDR3 length: 13
V gene: TRBV27
D gene: -
CDR3 DNA: TGTGCCAGCAGTTTATCCCCGGTTAAGACCCAGTACTTC
CDR3 protein: CASSLSPVKTQYF

clone size: -
J gene: TRBJ1-5
CDR3 length: 16
V gene: TRBV20-1
D gene: TRBD1
CDR3 DNA: TGCAGTGCTAGTAGAACAGGGGCCCAGGTAGGAAAGCCCCAGCATTTT
CDR3 protein: CSASRTGAQVGKPQHF

clone size: -
J gene: TRBJ1-1
CDR3 length: 14
V gene: TRBV28
D gene: TRBD1
CDR3 DNA: TGTGCCAGCAGTTTGGAGGGGGCAGATACTGAAGCTTTCTTT
CDR3 protein: CASSLEGADTEAFF

clone size: -
J gene: TRBJ2-5
CDR3 length: 14
V gene: TRBV2
D gene: TRBD1
CDR3 DNA: TGTGCCAGCAGCCGGGACAGGGGATCCGAGACCCAGTACTTC
CDR3 protein: CASSRDRGSETQYF

clone size: -
J gene: TRBJ2-7
CDR3 length: 15
V gene: TRBV24-1
D gene: TRBD2
CDR3 DNA: TGTGCCACCAGTGAGAGTGGCGGGAGGGCTCTCCAGCAGTACTTC
CDR3 protein: CATSESGGRALQQYF

clone size: -
J gene: TRBJ1-2
CDR3 length: 15
V gene: TRBV4-1
D gene: -
CDR3 DNA: TGCGCCAGCAGCCAAGACAGGGGACCTAACTATGGCTACACCTTC
CDR3 protein: CASSQDRGPNYGYTF

clone size: -
J gene: TRBJ2-7
CDR3 length: 11
V gene: TRBV29-1
D gene: -
CDR3 DNA: TGCAGCGCTGGGACATCCTACGAGCAGTACTTC
CDR3 protein: CSAGTSYEQYF

clone size: -
J gene: TRBJ1-2
CDR3 length: 14
V gene: TRBV7-9
D gene: TRBD1
CDR3 DNA: TGTGCCAGCAGCTTCGGACAGGGGCTTGATGGCTACACCTTC
CDR3 protein: CASSFGQGLDGYTF

clone size: -
J gene: TRBJ1-1
CDR3 length: 14
V gene: TRBV19
D gene: -
CDR3 DNA: TGTGCCAGTAGTACGGACAGAAGAAACACTGAAGCTTTCTTT
CDR3 protein: CASSTDRRNTEAFF

clone size: -
J gene: TRBJ1-4
CDR3 length: 11
V gene: TRBV20-1
D gene: -
CDR3 DNA: TGCAGTGCTCTGCAGGGCGGAAAACTGTTTTTT
CDR3 protein: CSALQGGKLFF

clone size: -
J gene: TRBJ1-2
CDR3 length: 11
V gene: TRBV12-3/TRBV12-4
D gene: -
CDR3 DNA: TGTGCCAGCAGACAGTACTATGGCTACACCTTC
CDR3 protein: CASRQYYGYTF

clone size: few
J gene: TRBJ1-1
CDR3 length: 14
V gene: TRBV7-9
D gene: -
CDR3 DNA: TGTGCCAGCAGCTCCCCCCTCGGGGACACTGAAGCTTTCTTT
CDR3 protein: CASSSPLGDTEAFF

clone size: -
J gene: TRBJ2-3
CDR3 length: 14
V gene: TRBV15
D gene: -
CDR3 DNA: TGTGCCACCAGCAGCGGACTATCCACAGATACGCAGTATTTT
CDR3 protein: CATSSGLSTDTQYF

clone size: once
J gene: TRBJ2-5
CDR3 length: 18
V gene: TRBV6-7
D gene: TRBD2
CDR3 DNA: TGTGCCAGCAGTTACTCGAAACTAGCGGGCTCTGGGGGAGAGACCCAGTACTTC
CDR3 protein: CASSYSKLAGSGGETQYF

clone size: -
J gene: TRBJ1-1
CDR3 length: 14
V gene: TRBV7-9
D gene: -
CDR3 DNA: TGTGCCAGCAGCTTAGAGGCACAGGGCACTGAAGCTTTCTTT
CDR3 protein: CASSLEAQGTEAFF

clone size: -
J gene: TRBJ2-7
CDR3 length: 14
V gene: TRBV23-1
D gene: -
CDR3 DNA: TGCGCCAGCAGTCAACCTGACAGAGGCTACGAGCAGTACTTC
CDR3 protein: CASSQPDRGYEQYF

clone size: -
J gene: TRBJ2-4
CDR3 length: 16
V gene: TRBV28
D gene: -
CDR3 DNA: TGTGCCAGCAGCCAAGGAGGAGAATGGGCCAAAAACATTCAGTACTTC
CDR3 protein: CASSQGGEWAKNIQYF

clone size: few
J gene: TRBJ2-1
CDR3 length: 16
V gene: TRBV30
D gene: TRBD2
CDR3 DNA: TGTGCCTGGAGTGTACGGCTAGCGGGGACCGACAATGAGCAGTTCTTC
CDR3 protein: CAWSVRLAGTDNEQFF

clone size: -
J gene: TRBJ2-1
CDR3 length: 14
V gene: TRBV19
D gene: -
CDR3 DNA: TGTGCCAGTAGTTTCGACTACAACTACAATGAGCAGTTCTTC
CDR3 protein: CASSFDYNYNEQFF

clone size: few
J gene: TRBJ2-7
CDR3 length: 14
V gene: TRBV10-2
D gene: -
CDR3 DNA: TGCGCCAGCAGTGAAGGCAGGGGTTTTTACGAGCAGTACTTC
CDR3 protein: CASSEGRGFYEQYF

clone size: -
J gene: TRBJ2-7
CDR3 length: 16
V gene: TRBV5-6
D gene: TRBD2
CDR3 DNA: TGTGCCAGCAGCCAGACTAGCGGGGGCCCCTCCTACGAGCAGTACTTC
CDR3 protein: CASSQTSGGPSYEQYF

clone size: -
J gene: TRBJ2-1
CDR3 length: 15
V gene: TRBV6-2/TRBV6-3
D gene: TRBD2
CDR3 DNA: TGTGCCAGCAGCCGCCTAGCGGGGGGATACAATGAGCAGTTCTTC
CDR3 protein: CASSRLAGGYNEQFF

clone size: -
J gene: TRBJ2-1
CDR3 length: 12
V gene: TRBV27
D gene: -
CDR3 DNA: TGTGCCAGCAGCCCCAATTACAATGAGCAGTTCTTC
CDR3 protein: CASSPNYNEQFF

clone size: -
J gene: TRBJ2-5
CDR3 length: 15
V gene: TRBV5-6
D gene: TRBD2
CDR3 DNA: TGTGCCAGCAGCCGTATAGCGGGGACCCAAGAGACCCAGTACTTC
CDR3 protein: CASSRIAGTQETQYF

clone size: -
J gene: TRBJ1-6
CDR3 length: 16
V gene: TRBV24-1
D gene: -
CDR3 DNA: TGTGCCACCGGAGGCCCAGGACAGATCTATAATTCACCCCTCCACTTT
CDR3 protein: CATGGPGQIYNSPLHF

clone size: -
J gene: TRBJ2-7
CDR3 length: 12
V gene: TRBV11-2
D gene: TRBD1
CDR3 DNA: TGTGCCAGCAGCCGACAGGGCTACGAGCAGTACTTC
CDR3 protein: CASSRQGYEQYF

clone size: -
J gene: TRBJ2-7
CDR3 length: 15
V gene: TRBV3-1/TRBV3-2
D gene: TRBD2
CDR3 DNA: TGTGCCAGCAGCCACCCTAGCGGGGCCCTCTACGAGCAGTACTTC
CDR3 protein: CASSHPSGALYEQYF

clone size: large
J gene: TRBJ1-6
CDR3 length: 17
V gene: TRBV6-6
D gene: -
CDR3 DNA: TGTGCCAGCAGTCAAAGACAGAGTTCCTCCATTAGTTCACCCCTCCACTTT
CDR3 protein: CASSQRQSSSISSPLHF

clone size: -
J gene: TRBJ2-1
CDR3 length: 16
V gene: TRBV7-3
D gene: TRBD1
CDR3 DNA: TGTGCCAGCAGCTTATCGGGACAGGGCTCGTACAATGAGCAGTTCTTC
CDR3 protein: CASSLSGQGSYNEQFF

clone size: -
J gene: TRBJ1-5
CDR3 length: 14
V gene: TRBV6-5
D gene: -
CDR3 DNA: TGTGCCAGCAGTTACTCGTCAGGGTCTCAGCCCCAGCATTTT
CDR3 protein: CASSYSSGSQPQHF

clone size: -
J gene: TRBJ1-1
CDR3 length: 15
V gene: TRBV3-1/TRBV3-2
D gene: TRBD1
CDR3 DNA: TGTGCCAGCAGCCAAGATTCCGACAGGGGCACTGAAGCTTTCTTT
CDR3 protein: CASSQDSDRGTEAFF